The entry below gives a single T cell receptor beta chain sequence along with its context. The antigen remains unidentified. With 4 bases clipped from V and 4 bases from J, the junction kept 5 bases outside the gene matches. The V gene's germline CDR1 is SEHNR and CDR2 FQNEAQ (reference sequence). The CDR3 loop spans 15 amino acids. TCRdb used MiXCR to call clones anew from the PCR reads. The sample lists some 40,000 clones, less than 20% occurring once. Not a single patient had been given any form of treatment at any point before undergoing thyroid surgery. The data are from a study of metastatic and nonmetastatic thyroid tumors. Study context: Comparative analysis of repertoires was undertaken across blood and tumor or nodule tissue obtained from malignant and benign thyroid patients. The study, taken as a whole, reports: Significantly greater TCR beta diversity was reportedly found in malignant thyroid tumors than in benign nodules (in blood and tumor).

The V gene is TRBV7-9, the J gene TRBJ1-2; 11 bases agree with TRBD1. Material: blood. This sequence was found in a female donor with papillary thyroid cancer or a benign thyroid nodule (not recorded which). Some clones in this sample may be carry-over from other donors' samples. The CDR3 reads CASSYGQGASYGYTF. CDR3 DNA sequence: TGTGCCAGCAGCTACGGACAGGGGGCGAGCTATGGCTACACCTTC.